This paragraph reports one TCR beta chain. The antigen remains unidentified. The CDR3 runs to 15 residues. The V end was cut by 2 bases, the J end by 4 bases, with 12 bases between. The germline gives CDR1 MDHEN, CDR2 SYDVKM. This record belongs to a study of cytomegalovirus exposure and HLA in healthy donors. Study-wide results and limits: A subsequent analysis found that TCR clusters from the first cohort also tended to co-occur in the approximately 130 validation repertoires, with around 94% of cluster scores above 0. As was reported, the classifier diagnosed cytomegalovirus status with high specificity and sensitivity. The authors confirmed in vitro that three CMV-associated chains were specific for CMV antigens. The study recorded over 150 TCR beta chains that were cytomegalovirus-associated.

Repertoires were generated with immunoSEQ multiplex PCR, while TCRdb's copy carries only in-frame clones and drops some. This sample yields 130,000 to 150,000 clones, of which 89% are seen a single time; 9% belongs to the top ten. V gene TRBV28 combines with J gene TRBJ2-1; weak D call: TRBD2 (7 bases). This clonotype was sampled from a woman under 30 in good health and CMV-seropositive. Sample: PBMCs. In DNA, the CDR3 is TGTGCCAGCAGTTTAGCGGGGGCCATGTACAATGAGCAGTTCTTC. Protein: CASSLAGAMYNEQFF.